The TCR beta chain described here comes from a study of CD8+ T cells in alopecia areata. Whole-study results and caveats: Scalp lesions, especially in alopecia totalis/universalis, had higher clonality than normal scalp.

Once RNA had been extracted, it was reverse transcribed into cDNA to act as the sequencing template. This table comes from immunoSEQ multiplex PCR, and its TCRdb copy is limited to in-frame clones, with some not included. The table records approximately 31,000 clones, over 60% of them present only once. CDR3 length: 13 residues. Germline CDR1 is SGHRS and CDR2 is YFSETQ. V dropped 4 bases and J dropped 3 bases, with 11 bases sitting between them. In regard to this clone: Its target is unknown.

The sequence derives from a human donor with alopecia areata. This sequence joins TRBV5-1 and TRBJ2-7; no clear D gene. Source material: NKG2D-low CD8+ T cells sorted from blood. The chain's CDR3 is CASSQPSNYEQYF. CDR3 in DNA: TGCGCCAGCAGCCAACCGTCCAACTACGAGCAGTACTTC.